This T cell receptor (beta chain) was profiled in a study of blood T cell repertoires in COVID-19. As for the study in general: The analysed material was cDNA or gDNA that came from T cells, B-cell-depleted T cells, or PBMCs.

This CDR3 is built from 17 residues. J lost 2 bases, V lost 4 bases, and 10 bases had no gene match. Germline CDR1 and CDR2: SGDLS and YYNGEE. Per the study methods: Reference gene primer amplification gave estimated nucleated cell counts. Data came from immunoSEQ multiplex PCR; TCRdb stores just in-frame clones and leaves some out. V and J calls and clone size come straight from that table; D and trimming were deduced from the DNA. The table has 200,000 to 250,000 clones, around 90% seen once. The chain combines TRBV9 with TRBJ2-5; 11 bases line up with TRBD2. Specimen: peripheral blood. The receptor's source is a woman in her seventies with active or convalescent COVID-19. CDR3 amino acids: CASSLTWTSGRQETQYF. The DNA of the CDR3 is TGTGCCAGCAGCCTTACTTGGACTAGCGGGCGACAAGAGACCCAGTACTTC.